These 11 T cell receptor beta chains originate from one sample sequenced in a study of early T cells in non-severe SARS-CoV-2 infection. One entry per CDR3 protein results from TCRdb running MiXCR on the 5' RACE reads. Among 15,000 to 20,000 distinct CDR3 sequences, about 5.4% were seen once, and the ten largest hold roughly 7.5%. Sequenced here: whole blood, sampled at baseline. The origin of the receptors is an adult who was a healthcare worker with PCR-confirmed SARS-CoV-2 infection or an uninfected control (not recorded which).

This clonotype was seen ten or more times. V usage is TRBV2 and J usage is TRBJ2-1; 9 nucleotides align to TRBD2. Germline trimming cut 4 bases from V and 1 base from J; bases unmatched to any gene: 2. Germline V gene lookup returns CDR1 SNHLY and CDR2 FYNNEI. CDR3 length: 15 amino acids. CDR3 sequence (DNA): TGTGCCAGCAGTGTTAGCGGGGGATCCTACAATGAGCAGTTCTTC. Translating it yields CASSVSGGSYNEQFF.

The sample holds many counts of this clonotype. V usage is TRBV13 and J usage is TRBJ2-3; the match to TRBD2 covers 8 bases. The germline gives CDR1 PRHDT, CDR2 FYEKMQ (reference sequence). Unmatched junction bases numbered 9, after V lost 4 bases and J lost 3 bases. The CDR3 spans 16 residues. The CDR3 DNA reads as TGTGCCAGCAGCTCCCCCAAGAGCGGGGGAACAGATACGCAGTATTTT. It translates to CASSSPKSGGTDTQYF.

This clonotype was seen repeatedly, ten times or more. The genes are TRBV12-3 or TRBV12-4 and TRBJ1-5, with D unclear. With 3 bases removed from V and 5 bases from J, the gap between germline ends came to 5 bases. The CDR3 is 12 amino acids. Written as DNA, the CDR3 is TGTGCCAGCAGTTTGATGGATCAGCCCCAGCATTTT. This sequence encodes CASSLMDQPQHF.

This clonotype is termed large. The V and J genes are TRBV30 and TRBJ2-1; D gene uncertain. The CDR3 is 11 amino acids. The germline gives CDR1 GTSNPN, CDR2 SVGIG (reference sequence). The V end lost 0 bases, the J end lost 9 bases, and 6 bases lay between the germline ends. CDR3 loop: CAWSVGVEQFF. CDR3 nucleotide sequence: TGTGCCTGGAGTGTCGGAGTTGAGCAGTTCTTC.

In its sample, this clonotype is medium-sized. The rearrangement links TRBV18 to TRBJ2-7; tentative D call: TRBD2 (5 bases). The CDR3 has 13 residues. Trimming left V 2 bases short and J 0 bases short, with 5 bases between. CDR1 and CDR2 (germline): KGHSH, LQKENI. The CDR3 DNA reads TGTGCCAGCTCACCAACTAGCTCCTACGAGCAGTACTTC. Its protein is CASSPTSSYEQYF. The full variable domain, completed using reference TRBV18 and TRBJ2-7, is NAGVMQNPRHLVRRRGQEARLRCSPMKGHSHVYWYRQLPEEGLKFMVYLQKENIIDESGMPKERFSAEFPKEGPSILRIQQVVRGDSAAYFCASSPTSSYEQYFGPGTRLTVT.

This clonotype was counted at least ten times. The CDR3 loop is CASSLDSTNTDTQYF. The CDR3 region has the DNA TGTGCCAGCAGTTTAGACAGTACAAACACAGATACGCAGTATTTT. The chain links TRBV12-3 or TRBV12-4 to TRBJ2-3; D ambiguous. The V gene lost 1 base and the J gene lost 2 bases, with 10 bases spanning the gap. The CDR3 runs 15 residues.

This clonotype came up many times. This chain links TRBV12-3 or TRBV12-4 with TRBJ1-2; 11 bases align to TRBD1. The trim removed 6 bases at V and 7 bases at J, leaving 4 bases unmatched. The CDR3 contains 13 residues. The CDR3 bases are TGTGCCAGCAGCCCCGGACAGGGGGCTGGCTACACCTTC. It yields the protein CASSPGQGAGYTF.

In its sample, this clonotype was seen many times. A read error may produce the germline difference seen at one junction end. The chain couples TRBV12-5 to TRBJ2-7; D is uncertain. The germline V gene encodes CDR1 LGHNT and CDR2 FRNRAP. This CDR3 region has 11 residues. The CDR3 spells CASGLARVTEF. The CDR3 DNA reads as TGTGCTAGTGGTTTGGCCCGGGTGACGGAATTC.

By frequency in the sample, this clonotype is medium-sized. The chain combines TRBV7-9 with TRBJ2-1; 12 positions match TRBD2. The V segment lost 4 bases and the J segment 2 bases; nucleotides outside the gene matches: 3. Germline loops: CDR1 SEHNR, CDR2 FQNEAQ (reference sequence). CDR3 size: 16 residues. The CDR3 nucleotides read TGTGCCAGCAGCTCCCGACTAGCGGGGGCCTACAATGAGCAGTTCTTC. Translation: CASSSRLAGAYNEQFF.

Many counts were recorded for this clonotype. The rearrangement joins TRBV7-9 to TRBJ2-7; D remains ambiguous. The germline CDR1 and CDR2 sequences are SEHNR and FQNEAQ (reference sequence). Trimming shortened V by 8 bases and J by 0 bases, and 17 bases separated the two germline ends. The length of the CDR3 is 15 residues. The CDR3 DNA sequence: TGTGCCAGCGCCCCCCCGGGCCTTGGCTCCTACGAGCAGTACTTC. The encoded protein is CASAPPGLGSYEQYF. Full variable domain (rest looked up from reference TRBV7-9 and TRBJ2-7): DTGVSQNPRHKITKRGQNVTFRCDPISEHNRLYWYRQTLGQGPEFLTYFQNEAQLEKSRLLSDRFSAERPKGSFSTLEIQRTEQGDSAMYLCASAPPGLGSYEQYFGPGTRLTVT.

This clonotype counts as medium-sized. Here the CDR3 DNA reads TGCAGCGTTGACCCTTGGGAAACTGAAGCTTTCTTT. Translating it yields CSVDPWETEAFF. The chain combines TRBV29-1 with TRBJ1-1; D unresolved. There are 12 residues in the CDR3. Deletions cut 3 bases from V and 5 bases from J, with 10 bases between. Per the germline V gene, CDR1 is SQVTM and CDR2 is ANQGSEA. Filled out from reference TRBV29-1 and TRBJ1-1, the complete variable domain reads SAVISQKPSRDICQRGTSLTIQCQVDSQVTMMFWYRQQPGQSLTLIATANQGSEATYESGFVIDKFPISRPNLTFSTLTVSNMSPEDSSIYLCSVDPWETEAFFGQGTRLTVV.